Given below is one TCR beta chain in context. The source of the sample is a study of blood T cell repertoires in COVID-19. Study context: In each case, the material was cDNA or gDNA derived from T cells, B-cell-depleted T cells, or PBMCs.

TCRdb's table, derived via immunoSEQ multiplex PCR, lists solely in-frame clones and lacks some. In the table there are approximately 68,000 clones, around 84% of which are singletons. Per germline, CDR1 SGDLS and CDR2 YYNGEE. CDR3 length equals 15 residues. The ends lost 0 bases at V and 4 bases at J; junction bases unmatched: 4. This receptor was obtained from a man aged 65 to 79 with active or convalescent COVID-19. The sample taken for sequencing was peripheral blood. The J gene is TRBJ2-3, the V gene TRBV9; 8 bases fit TRBD2. The CDR3 sequence: CASSVGVAGSDTQYF. In DNA form, the CDR3 reads TGTGCCAGCAGCGTAGGGGTAGCGGGATCAGATACGCAGTATTTT.